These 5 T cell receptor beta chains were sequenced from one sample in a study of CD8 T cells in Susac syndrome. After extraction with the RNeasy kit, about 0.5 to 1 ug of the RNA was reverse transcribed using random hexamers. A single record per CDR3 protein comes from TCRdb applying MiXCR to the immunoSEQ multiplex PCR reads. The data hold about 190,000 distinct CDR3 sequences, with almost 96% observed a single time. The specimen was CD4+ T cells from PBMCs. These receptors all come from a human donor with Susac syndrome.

Written as DNA, the CDR3 is TGTGCCAGCAGCCGTCCTCTAGCGGGGGGGCCTGTTTCGCAGTATTTT. Translating gives CASSRPLAGGPVSQYF. The chain carries TRBV13 and TRBJ2-3, with TRBD2 matching over 12 bases. The CDR3 is made up of 16 amino acids. The trim removed 5 bases at V and 10 bases at J, leaving 13 bases unmatched. CDR1 PRHDT and CDR2 FYEKMQ come from the germline V gene (reference sequence).

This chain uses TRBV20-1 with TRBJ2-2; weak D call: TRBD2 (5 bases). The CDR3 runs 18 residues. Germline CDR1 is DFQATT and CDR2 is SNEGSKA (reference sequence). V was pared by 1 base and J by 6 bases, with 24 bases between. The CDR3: CSARVGWADYGRAGELFF. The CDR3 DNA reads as TGCAGTGCTAGAGTCGGATGGGCAGACTATGGTCGCGCCGGGGAGCTGTTTTTT.

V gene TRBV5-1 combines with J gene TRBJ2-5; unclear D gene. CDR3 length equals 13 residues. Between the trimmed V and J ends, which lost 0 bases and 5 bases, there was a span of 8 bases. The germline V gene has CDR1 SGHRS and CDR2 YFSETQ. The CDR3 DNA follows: TGCGCCAGCAGCTTGGACTATGGGGAGACCCAGTACTTC. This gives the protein CASSLDYGETQYF.

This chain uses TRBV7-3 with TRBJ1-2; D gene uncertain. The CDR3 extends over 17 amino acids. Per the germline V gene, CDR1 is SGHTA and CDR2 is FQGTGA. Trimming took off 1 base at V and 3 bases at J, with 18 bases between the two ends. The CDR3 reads CASSLIRATPTDYGYTF. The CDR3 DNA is TGTGCCAGCAGCTTAATTCGTGCCACTCCGACGGACTATGGCTACACCTTC.

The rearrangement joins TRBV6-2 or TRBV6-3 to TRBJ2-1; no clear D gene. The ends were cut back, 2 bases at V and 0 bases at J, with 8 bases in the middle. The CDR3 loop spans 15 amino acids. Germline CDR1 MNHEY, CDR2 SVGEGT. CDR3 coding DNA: TGTGCCAGCAGTTACGCACCGAGCTCCTACAATGAGCAGTTCTTC. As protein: CASSYAPSSYNEQFF.